This entry concerns a single T cell receptor beta chain. CDR1 MNHEY and CDR2 SVGAGI come from the germline V gene. V lost 8 bases, J lost 2 bases, and 13 bases lay in between. The CDR3 runs 14 residues. This sample is part of a study of blood T cell repertoires in COVID-19. Study information: Donors in the United States, Italy and Spain gave samples during acute or convalescent COVID-19. PBMCs, B-cell-depleted T cells, or T cells were the source of the cDNA or gDNA that made up the material.

Per the authors' pipeline: By means of reference gene primer amplification, nucleated cell counts were estimated. Libraries were prepared by immunoSEQ multiplex PCR; TCRdb keeps only in-frame clonotypes and omits some of them. For V, J and clone size, that table is used; D and trimming come from the DNA. The sample has under 70,000 clones; around 88% are singletons. V gene TRBV6-5 combines with J gene TRBJ1-5; D is undetermined. The specimen sequenced was peripheral blood. The clonotype comes from an older woman with acute or convalescent COVID-19. CDR3 DNA: TGTGCCAGCCATGGAGGGAGGGGCAATCAGCCCCAGCATTTT. It encodes CASHGGRGNQPQHF.